One and the same sample provided the 29 T cell receptor beta chains below, sequenced in a study of shared clonotypes between healthy human individuals. Generated by immunoSEQ multiplex PCR, the TCRdb table keeps only in-frame clones and is missing some. The repertoire has about 660,000 clones, 74% of them found once; the top ten carry 1.5% to 2%. Sequences were obtained from memory CD4+ T cells sorted from blood. Described subset: CD45RA-negative fraction. The source of these receptors is a woman in her thirties in good health.

The chain is built from TRBV28 and TRBJ2-7; D might be TRBD2 (6 bases). The length of the CDR3 is 14 residues. Between the trimmed V and J ends, which lost 2 bases and 1 base, there was a span of 9 bases. Germline values: CDR1 MDHEN, CDR2 SYDVKM. This chain's CDR3 is CASSLGLTSYEQYF. CDR3 nucleotides: TGTGCCAGCAGTTTAGGACTAACTTCCTACGAGCAGTACTTC.

The chain couples TRBV10-3 to TRBJ1-2; D not resolved. V was trimmed by 4 bases and J by 2 bases, leaving 8 bases between them. The CDR3 contains 13 residues. The germline V gene encodes CDR1 ENHRY and CDR2 SYGVKD. In DNA, the CDR3 is TGTGCCATCAGTGTGGACGGGAACTATGGCTACACCTTC. Translating gives CAISVDGNYGYTF.

This chain joins TRBV4-2 and TRBJ2-7, with TRBD2 as a possible D gene (5 bases). The V gene's germline CDR1 is LGHNA and CDR2 YNFKEQ. This CDR3 is 18 amino acids long. V was cut by 0 bases and J by 0 bases, with 18 bases left in between. CDR3 in DNA: TGTGCCAGCAGCCAAGATATAGTAGGAGGACTTGCCTCCTACGAGCAGTACTTC. As protein: CASSQDIVGGLASYEQYF.

The genes are TRBV20-1 and TRBJ2-1; perhaps TRBD2 as D (5 bases). In germline, CDR1 is DFQATT, CDR2 SNEGSKA (reference sequence). The CDR3 has 11 residues. The CDR3 region is CSVVGINEQFF. Written as DNA, the CDR3 is TGCAGCGTCGTCGGGATTAATGAGCAGTTCTTC.

The V gene is TRBV9, the J gene TRBJ2-7, with D possibly matching TRBD2 (6 bases). The germline V gene encodes CDR1 SGDLS and CDR2 YYNGEE. CDR3 size: 15 residues. The V gene lost 2 bases and the J gene lost 6 bases, with 18 bases spanning the gap. As DNA, the CDR3 is TGTGCCAGCAGCGTCGGAACTAGCAGGACCTCCGAGCAGTACTTC. Its protein is CASSVGTSRTSEQYF.

This clone turned up a few times. The V gene is TRBV7-2, the J gene TRBJ2-7; D possibly corresponds to TRBD2 (6 bases). Trimming shortened V by 1 base and J by 2 bases, and 12 bases separated the two germline ends. Germline CDR1 is SGHTA and CDR2 is FQGNSA. The CDR3 contains 15 residues. Written as DNA, the CDR3 is TGTGCCAGCAGCTTAGTGTGGGGGGAGACCTACGAGCAGTACTTC. This translates into CASSLVWGETYEQYF.

This chain joins TRBV28 and TRBJ1-4; 10 bases align to TRBD1. Germline lookup yields CDR1 MDHEN and CDR2 SYDVKM. The CDR3 spans 14 residues. The J segment lost 8 bases and the V segment lost 7 bases, leaving 7 bases of the junction unmatched. This CDR3 is CASTTGGASEKLFF. The CDR3 DNA is TGTGCCAGCACGACAGGGGGCGCATCGGAAAAACTGTTTTTT.

This chain uses TRBV5-1 with TRBJ1-2; TRBD1 matches at 7 bases. Per the germline V gene, CDR1 is SGHRS and CDR2 is YFSETQ. V was pared by 0 bases and J by 3 bases, with 2 bases of the junction left unmatched. There are 14 residues in the CDR3. CDR3 sequence: CASSLVGTDYGYTF. The CDR3 region has the DNA TGCGCCAGCAGCTTGGTCGGGACAGACTATGGCTACACCTTC.

The genes are TRBV2 and TRBJ1-5; D might be TRBD1 (6 bases). CDR3 length equals 14 residues. The V end was cut by 6 bases, the J end by 0 bases, with 9 bases between. Germline V gene lookup returns CDR1 SNHLY and CDR2 FYNNEI. CDR3 region: CASRETGSNQPQHF. CDR3 nucleotides: TGTGCCAGCAGGGAGACAGGTAGCAATCAGCCCCAGCATTTT.

Note on this clone: This specimen includes other DNA sequences encoding the same CDR3. This chain links TRBV28 with TRBJ2-2, with a tentative D call TRBD1 (6 bases). The germline V and J ends were trimmed by 4 bases and 1 base, with 7 bases remaining between them. The germline V gene has CDR1 MDHEN and CDR2 SYDVKM. This CDR3 spans 14 amino acids. The CDR3 DNA reads as TGTGCCAGCAGTTCGGGACAGAACACCGGGGAGCTGTTTTTT. Its protein product is CASSSGQNTGELFF.

This chain uses TRBV6-5 with TRBJ2-1, with 10 bases that match TRBD2. V lost 6 bases and J lost 3; bases outside the gene matches: 5. The CDR3 consists of 15 residues. Germline CDR1 reads MNHEY; CDR2 reads SVGAGI. The CDR3 spells CASSPSGRVYNEQFF. For the CDR3, the DNA is TGTGCCAGCAGCCCGAGCGGGAGGGTCTACAATGAGCAGTTCTTC.

The chain combines TRBV11-2 with TRBJ2-1; 9 nucleotides line up with TRBD2. Germline lookup yields CDR1 SGHAT and CDR2 FQNNGV. The CDR3 extends over 15 amino acids. J gave up 6 bases and V 5 bases, and 8 bases lay outside the gene matches. CDR3 sequence reads: CASSRSGSMGNEQFF. The DNA of the CDR3 is TGTGCCAGCAGCCGTAGCGGGAGTATGGGCAATGAGCAGTTCTTC.

The chain uses TRBV7-9 and TRBJ2-7; D is unresolved. Between the trimmed V and J ends, which lost 6 bases and 3 bases, there was a span of 9 bases. This CDR3 contains 12 residues. CDR1 is SEHNR and CDR2 is FQNEAQ in the germline V gene (reference sequence). The CDR3 coding sequence is TGTGCCAGCAGTCCAGACATCTACGAGCAGTACTTC. Translated: CASSPDIYEQYF.

In its sample, this clone was seen many times. The chain employs TRBV2 and TRBJ2-2; 10 bases agree with TRBD1. Germline values: CDR1 SNHLY, CDR2 FYNNEI. V lost 5 bases to trimming and J lost 7 bases; unmatched junction nucleotides: 10. The CDR3 is 16 amino acids. The CDR3 DNA reads TGTGCCAGCAGTTCCCAACGGGACAGGGGAAGCGGGGAGCTGTTTTTT. Protein product: CASSSQRDRGSGELFF.

The chain recombines TRBV20-1 with TRBJ2-5; tentative D call: TRBD2 (5 bases). Gene TRBJ2-7 matches the end of the DNA better, so the J call may be wrong. This CDR3 is built from 11 residues. Germline loops: CDR1 DFQATT, CDR2 SNEGSKA (reference sequence). This chain's CDR3 is CSARGDYEQYF. CDR3 sequence (DNA): TGCAGTGCTCGGGGTGACTACGAGCAGTACTTC.

This chain uses TRBV28 with TRBJ2-7; D may match TRBD1 or TRBD2 (6 bases each). This CDR3 contains 16 residues. Germline lookup yields CDR1 MDHEN and CDR2 SYDVKM. The ends were cut back, 3 bases at V and 3 bases at J, with 18 bases in the middle. The CDR3 sequence: CASSLVTTGGGYEQYF. The CDR3 nucleotides read TGTGCCAGCAGTTTGGTAACGACAGGAGGGGGCTACGAGCAGTACTTC.

The chain combines TRBV28 with TRBJ2-7; TRBD2 matches 7 bases. Trimming took 11 bases from V and 2 from J; bases not matched to a gene: 6. The CDR3 loop spans 12 amino acids. CDR1 MDHEN and CDR2 SYDVKM come from the germline V gene. The CDR3 DNA is TGTGCCTCACAAAGCGGGACCTACGAGCAGTACTTC. It specifies CASQSGTYEQYF.

The V and J genes are TRBV19 and TRBJ2-7, with a tentative D call TRBD2 (5 bases). This CDR3 spans 11 amino acids. CDR1 is LNHDA, CDR2 SQIVND, per germline (reference sequence). The V end was cut by 9 bases, the J end by 4 bases, with 10 bases between. The chain's CDR3 is CASGEMYEQYF. Written as DNA, the CDR3 is TGTGCCAGCGGGGAGATGTACGAGCAGTACTTC.

In regard to this clone: This CDR3 is also generated by other DNA sequences in the sample. The genes are TRBV19 and TRBJ2-7; possible D gene TRBD1, 6 bases. V was cut by 3 bases and J by 2 bases, with 14 bases left in between. The CDR3 spans 15 residues. CDR1 and CDR2 from the germline V gene are LNHDA and SQIVND (reference sequence). In DNA form, the CDR3 reads TGTGCCAGTAGTATCTCCCCGGGACAAACCTACGAGCAGTACTTC. Its protein product is CASSISPGQTYEQYF. Full variable domain (missing parts from reference TRBV19 and TRBJ2-7): DGGITQSPKYLFRKEGQNVTLSCEQNLNHDAMYWYRQDPGQGLRLIYYSQIVNDFQKGDIAEGYSVSREKKESFPLTVTSAQKNPTAFYLCASSISPGQTYEQYFGPGTRLTVT.

The sample holds one count of this clone. For the CDR3, the DNA is TGTGCCAGCAGCTTGGACAGGGTGGACGAGCAGTACTTC. This sequence encodes CASSLDRVDEQYF. The chain uses TRBV5-4 and TRBJ2-7, with D maybe TRBD1 (6 bases). This CDR3 contains 13 residues. V lost 0 bases to trimming and J lost 5 bases, with 9 bases between them. The V gene's germline CDR1 is SGHNT and CDR2 YYREEE (reference sequence).

The V and J genes are TRBV5-4 and TRBJ2-7, with 9 bases matching TRBD2. The CDR3 loop spans 15 amino acids. Germline loops: CDR1 SGHNT, CDR2 YYREEE (reference sequence). Trimming took 3 bases from V and 5 from J; bases not matched to a gene: 9. The CDR3 nucleotides are TGTGCCAGCAGCTGGTTAGCGGGAGATCCCAACGAGCAGTACTTC. As protein: CASSWLAGDPNEQYF.

The J gene is TRBJ2-1, the V gene TRBV30, with 10 bases that match TRBD2. The CDR3 has 14 residues. Trimming removed 7 bases from V and 3 bases from J; junction bases left unmatched: 6. Germline lookup yields CDR1 GTSNPN and CDR2 SVGIG (reference sequence). The CDR3 bases are TGTGCCTCCGGACTAGCGGCCGTCTACAATGAGCAGTTCTTC. It specifies CASGLAAVYNEQFF.

The J gene is TRBJ1-2, the V gene TRBV7-2; tentatively, D is TRBD1 (5 bases). Trimming removed 5 bases at V and 7 bases at J, with 17 bases between. The CDR3 runs to 14 residues. Germline CDR1 reads SGHTA; CDR2 reads FQGNSA. In DNA form, the CDR3 reads TGTGCCAGCAGCCCGGGACCAGTTGTACGTGGCTACACCTTC. It specifies CASSPGPVVRGYTF.

Turning to this clone: Other DNA sequences in this specimen translate into the identical CDR3. The chain combines TRBV5-1 with TRBJ2-1; D gene ambiguous. The CDR3 loop spans 15 amino acids. Germline lookup yields CDR1 SGHRS and CDR2 YFSETQ. The ends were cut back, 0 bases at V and 0 bases at J, with 7 bases in the middle. CDR3 region: CASSLDSASYNEQFF. The CDR3 region has the DNA TGCGCCAGCAGCTTGGACTCGGCCTCCTACAATGAGCAGTTCTTC.

This clone was observed once. The chain carries TRBV6-6 and TRBJ2-4; 10 positions match TRBD2. V lost 5 bases, J lost 3 bases, and 7 bases stayed unmatched. CDR1 is MNHNY, CDR2 SVGAGI, per germline (reference sequence). The length of the CDR3 is 16 residues. The CDR3 DNA is TGTGCCAGCAGTACCGGGACTAGCGAGGACAAAAACATTCAGTACTTC. This translates into CASSTGTSEDKNIQYF.

This clone is a singleton in its sample. Distinct nucleotide sequences in the sample also encode this CDR3. The J gene is TRBJ2-1, the V gene TRBV18; D ambiguous. The CDR3 is made up of 13 amino acids. Germline V gives CDR1 KGHSH, CDR2 LQKENI. Trimming cost V 2 bases and J 5 bases, with 7 bases left between them. The CDR3 DNA sequence: TGTGCCAGCTCACCAGGCCTAGACAATGAGCAGTTCTTC. This codes for CASSPGLDNEQFF. Supplemented by reference TRBV18 and TRBJ2-1, the full variable domain reads NAGVMQNPRHLVRRRGQEARLRCSPMKGHSHVYWYRQLPEEGLKFMVYLQKENIIDESGMPKERFSAEFPKEGPSILRIQQVVRGDSAAYFCASSPGLDNEQFFGPGTRLTVL.

This chain links TRBV6-1 with TRBJ2-1, with no clear D. CDR1 and CDR2 (germline): MNHNS, SASEGT. V was clipped by 2 bases and J by 0 bases, with 11 bases between them. The CDR3 covers 16 residues. CDR3 loop: CASSEIGLSSYNEQFF. The CDR3 DNA is TGTGCCAGCAGTGAAATAGGGCTTAGCTCCTACAATGAGCAGTTCTTC.

The chain links TRBV19 to TRBJ2-3; D possibly corresponds to TRBD1 (6 bases). This CDR3 comprises 13 residues. Germline V gene lookup returns CDR1 LNHDA and CDR2 SQIVND (reference sequence). Trimming took 9 bases from V and 2 from J, leaving 12 bases between them. Here the CDR3 reads CASQGRDTDTQYF. DNA for the CDR3: TGTGCCAGCCAGGGGCGAGACACAGATACGCAGTATTTT.

This chain uses TRBV7-2 with TRBJ1-1; no clear D gene. V gave up 6 bases and J gave up 5 bases, with 10 bases separating them. The CDR3 has 12 residues. Germline V gene sequence: CDR1 SGHTA, CDR2 FQGNSA. In nucleotides, the CDR3 is TGTGCCAGCAGATCCGGCCCAACTGAAGCTTTCTTT. Protein: CASRSGPTEAFF.